The 25 T cell receptor beta chains presented below share a single source sample, sequenced in a study of blood T cell repertoires in COVID-19. Using immunoSEQ multiplex PCR, the repertoire was profiled, and TCRdb retains in-frame clones only, with some absent. The table shows over 600,000 clones, with 90% occurring only once. Material: peripheral blood. The receptors derive from a woman between 18 and 30 years old with acute or convalescent COVID-19.

V gene TRBV5-1 combines with J gene TRBJ2-5; 10 nucleotides agree with TRBD2. Trimming removed 3 bases from V and 3 bases from J; junction bases left unmatched: 11. The CDR3 totals 17 residues. Germline V gene data show CDR1 as SGHRS and CDR2 as YFSETQ. Here the CDR3 DNA reads TGCGCCAGCAGCTCCCGGACTAGCGGAACCCTAAAAGAGACCCAGTACTTC. Its translation is CASSSRTSGTLKETQYF.

This clone was seen just once. The V gene is TRBV4-1, the J gene TRBJ2-1, with TRBD1 matching 11 bases. V was clipped by 4 bases and J by 5 bases; unmatched bases: 10. The CDR3 consists of 17 residues. The germline V gene encodes CDR1 MGHRA and CDR2 YSYEKL. The CDR3 coding sequence is TGCGCCAGCAGCCCAGTTACCGGGACAGGGGGGGACAATGAGCAGTTCTTC. This encodes CASSPVTGTGGDNEQFF.

The rearrangement uses TRBV3-1 (or the pseudogene TRBV3-2) and TRBJ1-5, with a tentative D call TRBD1 (5 bases). Germline CDR1 LGHDT, CDR2 YNNKEL (reference sequence). There are 16 residues in the CDR3. Trimming took off 4 bases at V and 0 bases at J, with 13 bases between the two ends. CDR3 loop: CASSPGQYGSNQPQHF. DNA of the CDR3: TGTGCCAGCAGCCCAGGGCAGTACGGTAGCAATCAGCCCCAGCATTTT.

This sequence joins TRBV27 and TRBJ2-4; 10 nucleotides match TRBD2. The junction had 3 bases not matched to a gene; V was cut back by 7 bases and J by 0 bases. CDR3 size: 15 residues. Germline V CDR1 and CDR2: MNHEY, SMNVEV (reference sequence). The CDR3 loop reads CASKERGGAKNIQYF. DNA for the CDR3: TGTGCCAGCAAAGAGCGGGGGGGAGCCAAAAACATTCAGTACTTC.

A few counts support this clone. This chain uses TRBV24-1 with TRBJ1-5, with D possibly matching TRBD1 (6 bases). V was cut by 9 bases and J by 3 bases, with 11 bases left in between. This CDR3 has 13 amino acids. From germline, CDR1 is KGHDR and CDR2 SFDVKD. CDR3 DNA: TGTGCCACCCGCCAGGGGAACAATCAGCCCCAGCATTTT. Residues: CATRQGNNQPQHF.

The rearrangement links TRBV12-5 to TRBJ2-3; a possible D gene is TRBD2 (7 bases). Germline V gene data show CDR1 as LGHNT and CDR2 as FRNRAP. The CDR3 is made up of 14 amino acids. Trimming pared 7 bases from V and 1 base from J, leaving 12 bases between. The CDR3 is CASAGAGGTDTQYF. Written as DNA, the CDR3 is TGTGCTAGTGCGGGGGCGGGGGGCACAGATACGCAGTATTTT.

The rearrangement uses TRBV14 and TRBJ2-3; 7 bases line up with TRBD2. Trimming cost V 4 bases and J 2 bases; bases outside gene matches: 6. The CDR3 loop spans 15 amino acids. In germline, CDR1 is SGHDN, CDR2 FVKESK. DNA for the CDR3: TGTGCCAGCAGCCGGCCCAGCGGGGTCACAGATACGCAGTATTTT. Amino acids: CASSRPSGVTDTQYF.

The chain is built from TRBV15 and TRBJ1-2, with TRBD1 matching 7 bases. Looked up from germline, CDR1 is LNHNV and CDR2 is YYDKDF (reference sequence). The trim removed 4 bases at V and 5 bases at J, leaving 16 bases unmatched. The CDR3 sequence is 17 residues long. The CDR3 DNA sequence: TGTGCCACCAGCACCAAGTCCCCAGGGGGAGGATGGTATGGCTACACCTTC. Its protein product is CATSTKSPGGGWYGYTF.

This rearrangement joins TRBV12-3 or TRBV12-4 to TRBJ1-2, with 8 bases aligning to TRBD1. V was clipped by 8 bases and J by 3 bases; unmatched bases: 2. There are 12 residues in the CDR3. The CDR3 region is CASQGAYYGYTF. CDR3 DNA: TGTGCCAGCCAGGGGGCTTACTATGGCTACACCTTC.

The V and J genes are TRBV19 and TRBJ1-1; possibly TRBD1 for D (5 bases). The CDR3 extends over 14 amino acids. Germline loops: CDR1 LNHDA, CDR2 SQIVND (reference sequence). V lost 7 bases and J 3 bases, leaving 15 bases between the germline ends. The DNA of the CDR3 is TGTGCCAGTATTAATGTGGGGGGAGACACTGAAGCTTTCTTT. Residues: CASINVGGDTEAFF.

The V and J genes are TRBV6-2 or TRBV6-3 and TRBJ2-3, with 9 bases that match TRBD1. The CDR3 totals 18 residues. Germline lookup yields CDR1 MNHEY and CDR2 SVGEGT. J was trimmed by 6 bases and V by 2 bases; bases with no gene match: 15. CDR3 region: CASSYPPGQGTQRDTQYF. In DNA, the CDR3 is TGTGCCAGCAGTTACCCCCCCGGACAGGGGACCCAAAGGGATACGCAGTATTTT.

CDR3 residues: CATTSGLWYEQYF. CDR3 nucleotides: TGTGCCACCACTAGCGGGCTCTGGTACGAGCAGTACTTC. The rearrangement joins TRBV10-3 to TRBJ2-7; 9 bases agree with TRBD2. This CDR3 spans 13 amino acids. After removal of 10 bases from V and 4 bases from J, the junction contained 8 bases not matched to a gene. Germline CDR1 and CDR2: ENHRY and SYGVKD.

This rearrangement joins TRBV6-6 to TRBJ1-1, with a possible D match to TRBD1 (5 bases). Trimming removed 5 bases from V and 4 bases from J, with 14 bases in between. CDR1 is MNHNY and CDR2 is SVGAGI in the germline V gene (reference sequence). The CDR3 runs 14 residues. The CDR3 sequence: CASSTHGGGTEAFF. The CDR3 bases are TGTGCCAGCAGTACCCATGGGGGGGGCACTGAAGCTTTCTTT.

This chain uses TRBV3-1 (or the pseudogene TRBV3-2) with TRBJ1-3, with D unresolved. V lost 0 bases and J 3 bases, leaving 9 bases between the germline ends. In germline, CDR1 is LGHDT, CDR2 YNNKEL (reference sequence). This CDR3 contains 15 residues. The CDR3 region has the DNA TGTGCCAGCAGCCAAGATTTGGGAGTTGGAAACACCATATATTTT. It translates to CASSQDLGVGNTIYF.

This clone occurred a few times. The chain employs TRBV18 and TRBJ1-5; no clear D gene. CDR3 length equals 14 residues. V shed 3 bases and J shed 5 bases, with 11 bases lying between them. Germline CDR1 is KGHSH and CDR2 is LQKENI. CDR3 in DNA: TGTGCCAGCTCACCGACTCGGGATGATCAGCCCCAGCATTTT. This translates into CASSPTRDDQPQHF.

The chain has TRBV5-4 and TRBJ1-6; 9 bases line up with TRBD1. Germline V CDR1 and CDR2: SGHNT, YYREEE (reference sequence). The V and J ends lost 0 bases and 9 bases, in that order; junction bases with no gene match: 4. The CDR3 sequence is 15 residues long. CDR3 amino acids: CASSLGTGVVSPLHF. CDR3 coding DNA: TGTGCCAGCAGCTTGGGGACAGGGGTAGTTTCACCCCTCCACTTT.

J is TRBJ2-7 and V is TRBV9, with 10 bases matching TRBD1. After removal of 4 bases from V and 2 bases from J, the junction contained 3 bases not matched to a gene. The CDR3 runs to 14 residues. Germline CDR1 SGDLS, CDR2 YYNGEE. Written as DNA, the CDR3 is TGTGCCAGCAGCTCGGGGACAGGGGCCTACGAGCAGTACTTC. It encodes CASSSGTGAYEQYF.

J is TRBJ1-4 and V is TRBV24-1, with TRBD1 matching 7 bases. The CDR3 length is 18 residues. With V trimmed by 1 base and J by 1 base, 8 bases remained unmatched. Germline V gives CDR1 KGHDR, CDR2 SFDVKD. The CDR3 is CATSDFQTGAKTNEKLFF. CDR3 sequence (DNA): TGTGCCACCAGTGATTTCCAAACAGGGGCGAAAACTAATGAAAAACTGTTTTTT.

V gene TRBV10-1 combines with J gene TRBJ2-7, with 7 bases lining up with TRBD2. This CDR3 spans 18 amino acids. V shed 11 bases, J shed 4 bases, and the junction held 26 bases outside the gene matches. Looked up from germline, CDR1 is WNHNN and CDR2 is SYGVQD (reference sequence). CDR3 sequence: CAYPRTGREGLAEYEQYF. The DNA for the CDR3 is TGCGCCTATCCCCGAACAGGTCGAGAAGGGCTAGCGGAATACGAGCAGTACTTC.

The table lists this clone with a count of one. The V gene is TRBV7-2, the J gene TRBJ2-4; 10 positions agree with TRBD1. CDR1 and CDR2 (germline): SGHTA, FQGNSA. With V trimmed by 1 base and J by 9 bases, 6 bases remained unmatched. The CDR3 covers 15 residues. This CDR3 reads CASSLVGTGAVIQYF. DNA of the CDR3: TGTGCCAGCAGCTTAGTCGGGACAGGGGCCGTCATTCAGTACTTC.

The chain employs TRBV7-2 and TRBJ2-4, with 12 bases lining up with TRBD2. Per the germline V gene, CDR1 is SGHTA and CDR2 is FQGNSA. The CDR3 runs to 17 residues. The ends lost 5 bases at V and 1 base at J; junction bases unmatched: 6. The CDR3 reads CASSAGTSGWAKNIQYF. The CDR3 DNA reads TGTGCCAGCAGCGCCGGGACTAGCGGGTGGGCCAAAAACATTCAGTACTTC.

This clone has only one observation. The chain combines TRBV6-5 with TRBJ2-7, with D perhaps matching TRBD2 (6 bases). Trimming removed 5 bases at V and 6 bases at J, with 14 bases between. The CDR3 runs 13 residues. Germline V lookup: CDR1 MNHEY, CDR2 SVGAGI. The CDR3 coding sequence is TGTGCCAGCAGTAGGGGAGGAGGTGCCGAGCAGTACTTC. Its protein is CASSRGGGAEQYF.

This clone was seen just once. The chain joins TRBV4-2 to TRBJ1-1; D might be TRBD1 (6 bases). V was pared by 1 base and J by 0 bases, with 18 bases between. This CDR3 region has 18 residues. CDR1 and CDR2 from the germline V gene are LGHNA and YNFKEQ. The CDR3 sequence: CASSQGLAGVHMNTEAFF. CDR3 in DNA: TGTGCCAGCAGCCAAGGGCTGGCAGGGGTCCACATGAACACTGAAGCTTTCTTT.

V and J are TRBV14 and TRBJ1-3; no reliable D call. Between the trimmed V and J ends, which lost 0 bases and 3 bases, there was a span of 9 bases. CDR3 size: 15 residues. Germline V lookup: CDR1 SGHDN, CDR2 FVKESK. The CDR3 loop is CASSQDLRVGNTIYF. DNA for the CDR3: TGTGCCAGCAGCCAAGATCTTCGGGTTGGAAACACCATATATTTT. The full variable domain, completed using reference TRBV14 and TRBJ1-3, is EAGVTQFPSHSVIEKGQTVTLRCDPISGHDNLYWYRRVMGKEIKFLLHFVKESKQDESGMPNNRFLAERTGGTYSTLKVQPAELEDSGVYFCASSQDLRVGNTIYFGEGSWLTVV.

In DNA form, the CDR3 reads TGTGCCACTAAGGACAGGGAGGGGGACACTGAAGCTTTCTTT. This codes for CATKDREGDTEAFF. The J gene is TRBJ1-1, the V gene TRBV24-1, with 8 bases fitting TRBD1. This CDR3 is built from 14 residues. The germline gives CDR1 KGHDR, CDR2 SFDVKD. Unmatched junction bases numbered 9, after V lost 10 bases and J lost 3 bases.